This T cell receptor (beta chain) emerged from a study of T cells in Graves' hyperthyroidism and ophthalmopathy. There were TCR beta CDR3 regions amplified from RNA transcripts. The primer set for the first-round RT-PCR of the TCR CDR3 was HTBI. TCRdb re-derived calls from the multiplex PCR reads in MiXCR, one entry per CDR3 protein. The sample includes some 350,000 distinct CDR3 sequences, 20% to 25% seen only once; the top ten take less than 75%. Stable hyperthyroidism: no ophthalmopathy progression over 18 months of follow-up. PBMCs came from more than 8.5 ml fresh peripheral blood. Trimming took 5 bases from V and 7 from J, leaving 9 bases between them. The CDR3 sequence is 12 residues long. Germline values: CDR1 MNHNS, CDR2 SASEGT. This clonotype showed up just a few times.

This clonotype was sampled from a man aged 45-65 years with Graves' hyperthyroidism. The chain links TRBV6-1 to TRBJ1-5, with D unresolved. The sample comprised blood. DNA of the CDR3: TGTGCCAGCAGTTCCCTCTCGCAGCCCCAGCATTTT. It encodes CASSSLSQPQHF.